This TCR beta chain is drawn from a study of shared T cell receptors in the human thymus. There are 13 residues in the CDR3. V was trimmed by 8 bases and J by 2 bases, leaving 12 bases between them. Germline V gene lookup returns CDR1 SNHLY and CDR2 FYNNEI. Clones were sequenced by immunoSEQ multiplex PCR, and TCRdb holds only the in-frame ones, with some missing. The sample contains about 400,000 clones, 95% of which appear only once. The receptor was isolated from a human donor. The V gene is TRBV2, the J gene TRBJ2-5, with a tentative D call TRBD1 (5 bases). Sequencing was done on a sample of thymocytes. CDR3 nucleotides: TGTGCCAGCCAGGGTGAAGGTCAAGAGACCCAGTACTTC. It translates to CASQGEGQETQYF.